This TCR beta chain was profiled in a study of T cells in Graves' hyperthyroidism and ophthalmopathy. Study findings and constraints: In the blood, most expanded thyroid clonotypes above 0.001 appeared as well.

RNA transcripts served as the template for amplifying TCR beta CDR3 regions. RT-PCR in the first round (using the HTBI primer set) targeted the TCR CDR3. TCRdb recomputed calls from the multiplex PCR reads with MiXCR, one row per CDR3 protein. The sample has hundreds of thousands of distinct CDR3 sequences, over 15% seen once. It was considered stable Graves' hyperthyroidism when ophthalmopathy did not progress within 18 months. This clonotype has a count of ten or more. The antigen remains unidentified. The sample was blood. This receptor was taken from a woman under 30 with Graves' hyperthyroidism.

In nucleotides, the CDR3 is TGCAGTGCTCCACAGGGGGCATCAGAGACCCAGTACTTC. This gives the protein CSAPQGASETQYF. The J gene is TRBJ2-5, the V gene TRBV20-1; 9 bases agree with TRBD1. In germline, CDR1 is DFQATT, CDR2 SNEGSKA (reference sequence). Losses at the gene ends were 5 bases for V and 4 bases for J; bases not matched to a gene: 5. CDR3 length equals 13 residues.